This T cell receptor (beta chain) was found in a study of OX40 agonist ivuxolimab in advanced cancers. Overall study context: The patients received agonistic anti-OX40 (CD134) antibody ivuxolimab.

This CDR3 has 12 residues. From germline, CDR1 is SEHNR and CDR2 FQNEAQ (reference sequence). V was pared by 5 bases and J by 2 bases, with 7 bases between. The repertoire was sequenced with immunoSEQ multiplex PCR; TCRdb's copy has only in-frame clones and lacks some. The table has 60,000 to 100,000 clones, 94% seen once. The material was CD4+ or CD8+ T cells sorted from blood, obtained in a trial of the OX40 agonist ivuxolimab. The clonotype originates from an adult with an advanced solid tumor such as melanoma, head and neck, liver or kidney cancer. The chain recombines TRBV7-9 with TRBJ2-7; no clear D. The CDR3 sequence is CASSPVAYEQYF. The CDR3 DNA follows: TGTGCCAGCAGCCCAGTAGCCTACGAGCAGTACTTC.